The present TCR beta chain was sequenced within a study of CD8 T cells in ankylosing spondylitis. Study-wide results and caveats: Blood from ankylosing spondylitis patients appeared to carry a characteristic roughly 8-variant TCR beta motif.

This CDR3 spans 14 amino acids. CDR1 and CDR2 (germline): SNHLY, FYNNEI. V dropped 5 bases and J dropped 10; count of bases not matched to a gene: 8. The sample holds a few counts of this clonotype. Its antigen is unidentified. TCRdb itself ran the 5' RACE reads through MiXCR, one entry per CDR3 protein. This table holds 670,000 or so distinct CDR3 sequences, 15% to 20% found once. The TCR originated in a male donor with ankylosing spondylitis. The material sequenced was blood, either unsorted or a sorted T cell fraction (not recorded which). This chain uses TRBV2 with TRBJ1-6, with TRBD1 identical over 7 bases. The CDR3 bases are TGTGCCAGCAGTAACGAGGGGGCTCGGTCACCCCTCCACTTT. This sequence encodes CASSNEGARSPLHF. Supplemented by reference TRBV2 and TRBJ1-6, the full variable domain reads EPEVTQTPSHQVTQMGQEVILRCVPISNHLYFYWYRQILGQKVEFLVSFYNNEISEKSEIFDDQFSVERPDGSNFTLKIRSTKLEDSAMYFCASSNEGARSPLHFGNGTRLTVT.